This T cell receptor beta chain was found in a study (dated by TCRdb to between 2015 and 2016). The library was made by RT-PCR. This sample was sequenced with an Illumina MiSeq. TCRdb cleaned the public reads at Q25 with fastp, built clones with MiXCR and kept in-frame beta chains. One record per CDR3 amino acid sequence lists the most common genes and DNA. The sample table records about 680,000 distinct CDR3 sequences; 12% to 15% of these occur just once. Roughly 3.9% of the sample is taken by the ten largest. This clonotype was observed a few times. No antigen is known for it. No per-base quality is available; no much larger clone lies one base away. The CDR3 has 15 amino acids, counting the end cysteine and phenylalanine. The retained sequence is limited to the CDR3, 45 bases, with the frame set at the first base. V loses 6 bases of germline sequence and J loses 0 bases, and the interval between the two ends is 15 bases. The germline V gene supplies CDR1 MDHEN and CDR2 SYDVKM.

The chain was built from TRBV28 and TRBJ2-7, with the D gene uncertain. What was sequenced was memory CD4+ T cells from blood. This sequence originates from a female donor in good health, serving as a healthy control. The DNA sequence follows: TGTGCCAGCAGGTTGGACGTGCCGCACTCCTACGAGCAGTACTTC. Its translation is CASRLDVPHSYEQYF.